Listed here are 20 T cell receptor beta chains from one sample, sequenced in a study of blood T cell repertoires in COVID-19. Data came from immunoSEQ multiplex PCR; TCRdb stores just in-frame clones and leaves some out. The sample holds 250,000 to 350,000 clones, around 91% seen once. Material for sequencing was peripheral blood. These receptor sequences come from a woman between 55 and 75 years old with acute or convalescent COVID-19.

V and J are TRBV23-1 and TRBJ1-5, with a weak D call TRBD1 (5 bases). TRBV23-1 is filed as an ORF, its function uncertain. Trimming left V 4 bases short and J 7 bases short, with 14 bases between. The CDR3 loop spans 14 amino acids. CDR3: CASSRRQGNQPQHF. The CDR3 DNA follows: TGCGCCAGCAGTCGTCGGCAGGGTAACCAGCCCCAGCATTTT.

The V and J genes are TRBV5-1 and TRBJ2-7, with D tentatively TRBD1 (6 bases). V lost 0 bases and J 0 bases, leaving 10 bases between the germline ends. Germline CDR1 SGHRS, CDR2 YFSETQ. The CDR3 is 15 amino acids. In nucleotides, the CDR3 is TGCGCCAGCAGCTTGGACGGGACACCCTCCTACGAGCAGTACTTC. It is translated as CASSLDGTPSYEQYF.

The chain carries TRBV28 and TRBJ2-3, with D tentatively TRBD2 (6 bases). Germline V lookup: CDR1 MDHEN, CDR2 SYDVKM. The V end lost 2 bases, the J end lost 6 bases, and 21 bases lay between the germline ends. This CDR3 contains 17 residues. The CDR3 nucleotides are TGTGCCAGCAGTTTAGATAAGTGGGGGGTAGGTTGGGATACGCAGTATTTT. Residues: CASSLDKWGVGWDTQYF.

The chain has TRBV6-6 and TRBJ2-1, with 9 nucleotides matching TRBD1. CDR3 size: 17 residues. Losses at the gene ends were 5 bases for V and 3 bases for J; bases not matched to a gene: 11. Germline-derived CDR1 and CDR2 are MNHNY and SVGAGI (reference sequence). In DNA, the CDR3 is TGTGCCAGCAGTCCACTTCGGACAGGGGCCGTCTACAATGAGCAGTTCTTC. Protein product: CASSPLRTGAVYNEQFF.

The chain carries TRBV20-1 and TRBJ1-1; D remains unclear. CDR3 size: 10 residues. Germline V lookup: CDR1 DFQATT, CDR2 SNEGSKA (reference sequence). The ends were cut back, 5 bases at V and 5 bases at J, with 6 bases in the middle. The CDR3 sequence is CSARRTEAFF. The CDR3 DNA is TGCAGTGCTCGTAGAACTGAAGCTTTCTTT.

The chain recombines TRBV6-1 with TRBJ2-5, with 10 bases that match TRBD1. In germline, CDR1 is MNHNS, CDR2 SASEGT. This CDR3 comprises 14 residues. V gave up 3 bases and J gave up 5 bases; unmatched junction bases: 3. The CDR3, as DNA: TGTGCCAGCAGTGAGACAGGGGGCGTCGAGACCCAGTACTTC. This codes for CASSETGGVETQYF.

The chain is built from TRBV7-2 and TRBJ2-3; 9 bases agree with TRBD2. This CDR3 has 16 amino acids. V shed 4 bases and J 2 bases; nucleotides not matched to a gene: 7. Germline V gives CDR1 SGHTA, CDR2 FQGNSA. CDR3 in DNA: TGTGCCAGCAGCTCCCTCCGGACTAGCGACACAGATACGCAGTATTTT. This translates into CASSSLRTSDTDTQYF. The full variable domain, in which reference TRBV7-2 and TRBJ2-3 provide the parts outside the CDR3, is GAGVSQSPSNKVTEKGKDVELRCDPISGHTALYWYRQSLGQGLEFLIYFQGNSAPDKSGLPSDRFSAERTGGSVSTLTIQRTQQEDSAVYLCASSSLRTSDTDTQYFGPGTRLTVL.

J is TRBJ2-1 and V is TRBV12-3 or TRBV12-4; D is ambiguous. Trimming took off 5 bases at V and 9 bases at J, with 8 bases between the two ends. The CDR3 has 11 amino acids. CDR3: CASSEEFEQFF. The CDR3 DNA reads TGTGCCAGCAGTGAGGAATTTGAGCAGTTCTTC.

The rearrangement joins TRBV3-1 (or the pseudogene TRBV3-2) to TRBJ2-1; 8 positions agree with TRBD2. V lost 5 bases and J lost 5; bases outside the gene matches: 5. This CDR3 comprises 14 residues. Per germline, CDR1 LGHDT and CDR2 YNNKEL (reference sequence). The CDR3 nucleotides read TGTGCCAGCAGCGCCGGGAGGGGGAACAATGAGCAGTTCTTC. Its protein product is CASSAGRGNNEQFF.

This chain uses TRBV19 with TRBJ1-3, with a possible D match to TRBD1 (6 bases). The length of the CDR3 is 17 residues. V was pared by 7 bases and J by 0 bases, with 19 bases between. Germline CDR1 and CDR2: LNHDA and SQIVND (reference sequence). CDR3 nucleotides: TGTGCCAGTACCCCTCGAGCAGGGGAAAACTCTGGAAACACCATATATTTT. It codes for CASTPRAGENSGNTIYF.

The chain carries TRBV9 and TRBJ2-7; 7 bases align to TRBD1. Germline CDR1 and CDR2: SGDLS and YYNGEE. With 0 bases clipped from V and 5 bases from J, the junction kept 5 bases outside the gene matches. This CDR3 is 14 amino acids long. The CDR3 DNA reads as TGTGCCAGCAGCGTAGGACAGGGATCCCACGAGCAGTACTTC. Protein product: CASSVGQGSHEQYF.

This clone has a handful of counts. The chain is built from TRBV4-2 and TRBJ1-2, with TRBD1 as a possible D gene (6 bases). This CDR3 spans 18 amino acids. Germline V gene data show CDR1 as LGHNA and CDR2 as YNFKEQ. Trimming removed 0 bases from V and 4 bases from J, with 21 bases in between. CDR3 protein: CASSQDLGRTVGSYGYTF. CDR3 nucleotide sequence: TGTGCCAGCAGCCAAGACCTCGGCAGGACAGTCGGATCCTATGGCTACACCTTC.

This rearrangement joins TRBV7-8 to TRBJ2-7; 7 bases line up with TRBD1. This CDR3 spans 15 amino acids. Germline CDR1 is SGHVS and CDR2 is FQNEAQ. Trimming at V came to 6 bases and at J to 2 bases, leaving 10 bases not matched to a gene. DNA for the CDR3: TGTGCCAGCAGACTTAACAGGGGCCAGACCTACGAGCAGTACTTC. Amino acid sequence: CASRLNRGQTYEQYF.

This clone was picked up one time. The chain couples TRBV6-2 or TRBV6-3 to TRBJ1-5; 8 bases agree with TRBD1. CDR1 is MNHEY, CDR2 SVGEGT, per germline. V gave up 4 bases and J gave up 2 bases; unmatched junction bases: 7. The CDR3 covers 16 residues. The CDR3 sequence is CASSLTGTGGNQPQHF. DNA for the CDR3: TGTGCCAGCAGTTTGACCGGGACAGGAGGCAATCAGCCCCAGCATTTT.

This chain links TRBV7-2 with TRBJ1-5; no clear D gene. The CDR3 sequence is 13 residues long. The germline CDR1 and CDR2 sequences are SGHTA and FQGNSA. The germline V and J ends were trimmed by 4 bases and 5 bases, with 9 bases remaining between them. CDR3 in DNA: TGTGCCAGCAGCTGGTCCATAGATCAGCCCCAGCATTTT. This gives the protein CASSWSIDQPQHF. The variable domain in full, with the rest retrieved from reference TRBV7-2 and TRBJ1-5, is GAGVSQSPSNKVTEKGKDVELRCDPISGHTALYWYRQSLGQGLEFLIYFQGNSAPDKSGLPSDRFSAERTGGSVSTLTIQRTQQEDSAVYLCASSWSIDQPQHFGDGTRLSIL.

CDR3 nucleotide sequence: TGTGCCAGCTCACTCAATAGGGGGGAGCAGTACTTC. Its protein is CASSLNRGEQYF. The chain employs TRBV18 and TRBJ2-7; a weak D match, TRBD1 (6 bases). The CDR3 loop spans 12 amino acids. V was shortened by 4 bases and J by 7 bases, with 11 bases between the two germline ends. The V gene's germline CDR1 is KGHSH and CDR2 LQKENI.

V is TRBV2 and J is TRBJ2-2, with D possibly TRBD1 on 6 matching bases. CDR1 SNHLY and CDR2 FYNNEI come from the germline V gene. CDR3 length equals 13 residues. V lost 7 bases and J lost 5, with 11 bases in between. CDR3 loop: CASKVRGTGELFF. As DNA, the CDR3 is TGTGCCAGCAAGGTCAGGGGTACCGGGGAGCTGTTTTTT.

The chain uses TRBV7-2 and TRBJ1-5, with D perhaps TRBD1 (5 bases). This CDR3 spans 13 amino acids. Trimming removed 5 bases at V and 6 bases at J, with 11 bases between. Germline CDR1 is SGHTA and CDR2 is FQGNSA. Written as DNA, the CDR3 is TGTGCCAGCAGCCCGCGGGGGGGTCAGCCCCAGCATTTT. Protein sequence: CASSPRGGQPQHF.

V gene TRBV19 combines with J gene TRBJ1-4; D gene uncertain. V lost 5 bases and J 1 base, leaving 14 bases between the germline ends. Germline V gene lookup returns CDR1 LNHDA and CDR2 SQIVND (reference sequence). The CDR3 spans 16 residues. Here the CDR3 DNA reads TGTGCCAGTAGTGCCGCGGGCCGGGGAACTAATGAAAAACTGTTTTTT. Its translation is CASSAAGRGTNEKLFF.

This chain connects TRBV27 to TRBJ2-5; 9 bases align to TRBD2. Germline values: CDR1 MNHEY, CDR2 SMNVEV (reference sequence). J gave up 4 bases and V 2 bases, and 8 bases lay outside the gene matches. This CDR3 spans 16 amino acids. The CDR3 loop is CASSLGAGGFGETQYF. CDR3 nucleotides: TGTGCCAGCAGTTTAGGAGCGGGGGGCTTTGGAGAGACCCAGTACTTC.